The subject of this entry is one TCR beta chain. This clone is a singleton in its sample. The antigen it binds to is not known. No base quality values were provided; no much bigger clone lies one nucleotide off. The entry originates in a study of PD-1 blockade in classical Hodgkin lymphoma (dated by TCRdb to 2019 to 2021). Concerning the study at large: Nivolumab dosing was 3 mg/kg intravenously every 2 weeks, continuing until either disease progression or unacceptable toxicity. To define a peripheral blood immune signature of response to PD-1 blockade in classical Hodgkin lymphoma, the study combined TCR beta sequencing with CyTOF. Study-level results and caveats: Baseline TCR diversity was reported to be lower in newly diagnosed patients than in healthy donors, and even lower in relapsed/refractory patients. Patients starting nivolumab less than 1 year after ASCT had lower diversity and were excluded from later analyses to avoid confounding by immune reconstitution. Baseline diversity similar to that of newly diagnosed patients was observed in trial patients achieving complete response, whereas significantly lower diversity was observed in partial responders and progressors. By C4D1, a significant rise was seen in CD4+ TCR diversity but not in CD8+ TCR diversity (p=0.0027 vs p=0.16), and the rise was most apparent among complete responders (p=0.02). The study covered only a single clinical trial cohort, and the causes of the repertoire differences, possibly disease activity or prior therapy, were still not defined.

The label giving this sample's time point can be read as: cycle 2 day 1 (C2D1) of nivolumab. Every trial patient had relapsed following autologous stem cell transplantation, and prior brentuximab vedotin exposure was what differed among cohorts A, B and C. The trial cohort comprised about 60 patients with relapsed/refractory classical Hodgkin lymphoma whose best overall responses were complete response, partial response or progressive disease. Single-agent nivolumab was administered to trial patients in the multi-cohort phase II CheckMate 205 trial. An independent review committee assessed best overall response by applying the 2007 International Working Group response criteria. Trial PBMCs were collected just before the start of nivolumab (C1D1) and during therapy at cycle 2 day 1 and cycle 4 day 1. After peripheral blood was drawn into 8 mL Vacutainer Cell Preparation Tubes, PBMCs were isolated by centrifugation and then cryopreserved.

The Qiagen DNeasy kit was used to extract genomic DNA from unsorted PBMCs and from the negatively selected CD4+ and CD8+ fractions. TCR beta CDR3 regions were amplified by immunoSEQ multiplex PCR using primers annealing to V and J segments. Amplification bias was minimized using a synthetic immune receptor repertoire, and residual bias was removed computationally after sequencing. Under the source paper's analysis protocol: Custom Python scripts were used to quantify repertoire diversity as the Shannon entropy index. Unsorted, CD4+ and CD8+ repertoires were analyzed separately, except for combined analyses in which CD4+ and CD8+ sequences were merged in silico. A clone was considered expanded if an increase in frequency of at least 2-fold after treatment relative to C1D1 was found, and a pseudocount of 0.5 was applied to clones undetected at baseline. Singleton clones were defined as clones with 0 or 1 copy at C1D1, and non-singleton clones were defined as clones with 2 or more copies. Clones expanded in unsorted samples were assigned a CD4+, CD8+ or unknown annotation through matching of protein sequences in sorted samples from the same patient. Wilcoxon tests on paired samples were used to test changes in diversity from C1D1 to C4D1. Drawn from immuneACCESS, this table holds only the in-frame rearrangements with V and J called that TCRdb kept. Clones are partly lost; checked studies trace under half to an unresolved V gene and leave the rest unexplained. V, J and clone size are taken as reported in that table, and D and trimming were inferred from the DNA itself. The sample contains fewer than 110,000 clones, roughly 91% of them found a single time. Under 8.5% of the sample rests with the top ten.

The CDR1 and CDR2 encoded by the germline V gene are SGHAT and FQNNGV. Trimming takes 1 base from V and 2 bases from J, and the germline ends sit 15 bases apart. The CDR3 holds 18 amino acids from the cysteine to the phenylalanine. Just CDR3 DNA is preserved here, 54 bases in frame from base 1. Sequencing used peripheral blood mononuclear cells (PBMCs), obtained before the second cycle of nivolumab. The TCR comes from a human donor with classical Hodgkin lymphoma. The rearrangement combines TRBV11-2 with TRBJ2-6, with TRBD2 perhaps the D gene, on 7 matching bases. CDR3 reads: CASSLAWGGPPGANVLTF. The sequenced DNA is TGTGCCAGCAGCTTAGCCTGGGGGGGGCCACCTGGGGCCAACGTCCTGACTTTC.